This is a list of T cell receptor beta chains from one sample in a study of radiotherapy plus CTLA-4 blockade in lung cancer. Measured with immunoSEQ multiplex PCR; TCRdb has only the in-frame clones, and not every one. The table lists approximately 83,000 clones, about four fifths of them singletons, with more than 3.5% in the top ten. The material was peripheral blood, obtained from a patient treated with radiotherapy plus ipilimumab. The receptors derive from a human donor with non-small cell lung cancer who had a partial response to radiotherapy plus ipilimumab. Some clones in this sample may be carry-over from other donors' samples. Each CDR3 is given with its conserved first and last residue. The order of the fields is V gene, clone size, CDR3 length, J gene, D gene, CDR3 DNA, CDR3 protein. A D gene is named only where the DNA matches it firmly. Not all rows give a size; the values are once, few, many and, for expanded clones, a class.

TRBV5-1,-,16,TRBJ2-2,TRBD2,TGCGCCAGCAGCTTGGTACTAGCGGCCAACACCGGGGAGCTGTTTTTT,CASSLVLAANTGELFF
TRBV2,-,13,TRBJ2-7,-,TGTGCCAGCAGTAGAGATGTTCCATCCGAGCAGTACTTC,CASSRDVPSEQYF
TRBV9,-,14,TRBJ2-1,-,TGTGCCAGCAGCCCCGGGACTCGGCACAATGAGCAGTTCTTC,CASSPGTRHNEQFF
TRBV6-6,-,13,TRBJ2-4,-,TGTGCCAGCAGGTTGGACAGCAAAAACATTCAGTACTTC,CASRLDSKNIQYF
TRBV29-1,-,14,TRBJ1-1,-,TGCAGCGTCGCCCAGGGTGGTTCTTACACTGAAGCTTTCTTT,CSVAQGGSYTEAFF
TRBV29-1,-,15,TRBJ1-1,-,TGCAGCGTTGCAACAGGAAGACCCCAGGGAACTGAAGCTTTCTTT,CSVATGRPQGTEAFF
TRBV18,-,13,TRBJ2-7,TRBD1,TGTGCCAGCTCTAACTCAAAGGACAGGAGGAAGTACTTC,CASSNSKDRRKYF
TRBV29-1,-,11,TRBJ2-1,TRBD1,TGCAGCGTGGGACAGTACAATGAGCAGTTCTTC,CSVGQYNEQFF
TRBV11-2,-,16,TRBJ2-1,-,TGTGCCAGCAGCTATAGGGTCGTAGCGGTTCTCAATGAGCAGTTCTTC,CASSYRVVAVLNEQFF
TRBV19,once,13,TRBJ2-7,-,TGTGCCAGTAAGGAGGCCCACTCCTACGAGCAGTACTTC,CASKEAHSYEQYF
TRBV5-1,-,14,TRBJ2-7,TRBD1,TGCGCCAGCAGTCCAGGGACAGTAGACTACGAGCAGTACTTC,CASSPGTVDYEQYF
TRBV23-1,-,14,TRBJ2-7,-,TGCGCCAGCAGTCCTCCACCCCCCGGGGACGAGCAGTACTTC,CASSPPPPGDEQYF
TRBV6-4,-,18,TRBJ1-5,TRBD1,TGTGCCAGCAGTGCCAACAAACCCCGGGACAGGGACGATCAGCCCCAGCATTTT,CASSANKPRDRDDQPQHF
TRBV7-9,once,16,TRBJ2-7,TRBD1,TGTGCCAGCAGCTTAGGCTACGGGACAGAAAGCTACGAGCAGTACTTC,CASSLGYGTESYEQYF
TRBV25-1,once,12,TRBJ2-1,TRBD1,TGTGCCAGCACCACAGGGGCAAAGGGGCAGTTCTTC,CASTTGAKGQFF
TRBV5-1,-,15,TRBJ1-6,TRBD1,TGCGCCAGCAGCTTGGTGGGGACAGGGTATTCACCCCTCCACTTT,CASSLVGTGYSPLHF
TRBV28,-,16,TRBJ2-3,TRBD1,TGTGCCAGCAGGGGATCGGACAGGGGAACGTTAGATACGCAGTATTTT,CASRGSDRGTLDTQYF
TRBV5-1,-,14,TRBJ2-5,-,TGCGCCAGCAGCGCAGGACAGCCCCAAGAGACCCAGTACTTC,CASSAGQPQETQYF
TRBV5-1,-,16,TRBJ1-1,TRBD1,TGCGCCAGCAGCTTCGCTACCGGGACAGGGGCAACTGAAGCTTTCTTT,CASSFATGTGATEAFF
TRBV28,-,14,TRBJ2-3,TRBD1,TGTGCCAGCAGTCCCAACAGGGGCGCAGATACGCAGTATTTT,CASSPNRGADTQYF
TRBV27,-,14,TRBJ2-3,TRBD2,TGTGCCACGGAAGAGCGGGGGGGCCCCCGGACGCAGTATTTT,CATEERGGPRTQYF
TRBV4-3,-,12,TRBJ1-2,-,TGCGCCAGCAGCCAAGATCCTTATGGCTACACCTTC,CASSQDPYGYTF
TRBV6-4,-,13,TRBJ1-1,-,TGTGCCAGCAGTTCTGCCCTAAACACTGAAGCTTTCTTT,CASSSALNTEAFF
TRBV19,-,14,TRBJ2-2,-,TGTGCCAGTAGTATAGAACACGCCACCGGGGAGCTGTTTTTT,CASSIEHATGELFF
TRBV19,-,15,TRBJ1-3,TRBD1,TGTGCCACTCTCGACAGGGGGTCGGCGGGAAACACCATATATTTT,CATLDRGSAGNTIYF
TRBV9,-,17,TRBJ2-5,TRBD1,TGTGCCAGCAGCGCCGGCCCCGGGACAGGGTTCCAAGAGACCCAGTACTTC,CASSAGPGTGFQETQYF
TRBV5-1,-,15,TRBJ2-2,TRBD2,TGCGCCAGCAGCTTGGGGACTAGTGGGACCGGGGAGCTGTTTTTT,CASSLGTSGTGELFF
TRBV23-1,few,8,TRBJ2-1,-,TGCGCCAGCCCCCCCAGCGTCTTC,CASPPSVF
TRBV28,-,14,TRBJ1-4,-,TGTGCCAGCAGTTTAGCAGGGTCTAATGAAAAACTGTTTTTT,CASSLAGSNEKLFF
TRBV12-1,-,17,TRBJ2-7,-,TGTGCCAGCAGCTTTGGATTCGGACAGCACCCCTACTACGAGCAGTACTTC,CASSFGFGQHPYYEQYF
TRBV15,few,17,TRBJ2-4,TRBD1,TGTGCCACCGCGGGACAGGGGGCCGTAATGGCCAAAAACATTCAGTACTTC,CATAGQGAVMAKNIQYF
TRBV14,-,15,TRBJ2-1,-,TGTGCCAGCAGCCAAGGAAATACTAGAAGATATGAGCAGTTCTTC,CASSQGNTRRYEQFF
TRBV28,-,17,TRBJ1-2,TRBD1,TGTGCCAGCAGTTTAAACCAGGGGGCCAGGGGGGACTATGGCTACACCTTC,CASSLNQGARGDYGYTF
TRBV5-1,-,14,TRBJ1-1,-,TGCGCCAGCAGCTTGGTCGCGGAGAACACTGAAGCTTTCTTT,CASSLVAENTEAFF
TRBV10-2,-,13,TRBJ1-5,TRBD1,TGCGCCACCGGACAGGGGAGCAATCAGCCCCAGCATTTT,CATGQGSNQPQHF
TRBV19,-,15,TRBJ2-1,-,TGTGCCAGTAGTACCCCATCCGGGACTTTCAATGAGCAGTTCTTC,CASSTPSGTFNEQFF
TRBV6-4,once,15,TRBJ1-2,-,TGTGCCAGCAGTGACTCGGGGCAGGGTTTTAACGGCTACACCTTC,CASSDSGQGFNGYTF
TRBV11-2,-,12,TRBJ1-1,-,TGTGCCAGCAGCTTGTTCCAGAATGAAGCTTTCTTT,CASSLFQNEAFF
TRBV5-1,-,14,TRBJ1-1,TRBD1,TGCGCCAGCAACCAGGGACAGGGACCCACTGAAGCTTTCTTT,CASNQGQGPTEAFF
TRBV11-2,once,16,TRBJ2-7,TRBD1,TGTGCCAGCAGCTTACCCGGGACAGGGGGGTCGTGGGAGCAGTACTTC,CASSLPGTGGSWEQYF
TRBV5-1,-,16,TRBJ1-4,-,TGCGCCAGCAGCTTGCGTACAGCGGCAACTAATGAAAAACTGTTTTTT,CASSLRTAATNEKLFF
TRBV12-5,-,20,TRBJ2-5,TRBD2,TGTGCTAGTGGTTTGGTACGGGAACTAGCGGGGATCGGGGCGCCAGAGACCCAGTACTTC,CASGLVRELAGIGAPETQYF
TRBV4-1,-,12,TRBJ2-3,-,TGTGCCAGCAGCCAACGGGAAGATACGCAGTATTTT,CASSQREDTQYF
TRBV6-6,-,14,TRBJ2-7,TRBD2,TGTGCCAGCAGGTGGACTAGCGGGGCTCCCGGGCAGTACTTC,CASRWTSGAPGQYF
TRBV19,-,16,TRBJ2-3,TRBD2,TGTGCCAGTAGTACATTCGGACTAGCGGCGGTAGGGACGCAGTATTTT,CASSTFGLAAVGTQYF
TRBV5-6,-,15,TRBJ2-1,TRBD2,TGTGCCAGCAGCTTGGGTTCTAGCGGAAACAATGAGCAGTTCTTC,CASSLGSSGNNEQFF
TRBV2,few,14,TRBJ2-3,-,TGTGCCAGCAGTGGGGGCCTCCCGCCCGATACGCAGTATTTT,CASSGGLPPDTQYF
TRBV6-1,-,15,TRBJ2-5,-,TGTGCCAGCAGTTCATCCGCAGTAATACAAGAGACCCAGTACTTC,CASSSSAVIQETQYF
TRBV11-2,-,13,TRBJ1-1,TRBD1,TGTGCCAGCAGCATAGGGACAGGCGGAGACGCTTTCTTT,CASSIGTGGDAFF
TRBV7-2,-,15,TRBJ2-5,TRBD2,TGTGCCAGCAGCTTACGCCGGGGGGGCCGGGAGACCCAGTACTTC,CASSLRRGGRETQYF
TRBV7-3,-,13,TRBJ2-7,TRBD2,TGTGCCAGCAGACGGGGGGGCTCCTACGAGCAGTACTTC,CASRRGGSYEQYF
TRBV11-2,-,11,TRBJ2-5,-,TGTGCCAGCACCTCACGGAGGACCCAGTACTTC,CASTSRRTQYF
TRBV29-1,-,11,TRBJ2-5,-,TGCAGCGTTGTCGTCGGGGAGACCCAGTACTTC,CSVVVGETQYF
TRBV18,-,11,TRBJ2-7,-,TGTGCCAGCTCACCCCCCGGCGAGCAGTACTTC,CASSPPGEQYF
TRBV9,-,15,TRBJ2-3,TRBD2,TGTGCCAGCAGCGTTCTAGCGGGCGGAAGGGATACGCAGTATTTT,CASSVLAGGRDTQYF